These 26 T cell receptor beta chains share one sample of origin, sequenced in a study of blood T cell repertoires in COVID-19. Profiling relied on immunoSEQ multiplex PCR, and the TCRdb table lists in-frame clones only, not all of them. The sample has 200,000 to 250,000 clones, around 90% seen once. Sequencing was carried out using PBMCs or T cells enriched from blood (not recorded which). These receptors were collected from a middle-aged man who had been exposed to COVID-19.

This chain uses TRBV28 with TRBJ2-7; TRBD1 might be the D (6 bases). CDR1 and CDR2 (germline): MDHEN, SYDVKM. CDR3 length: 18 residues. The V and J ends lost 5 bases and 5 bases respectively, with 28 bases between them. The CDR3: CASSSPMATGTRRHEQYV. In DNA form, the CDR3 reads TGTGCCAGCAGTAGTCCCATGGCAACCGGGACAAGAAGGCACGAGCAGTACGTC.

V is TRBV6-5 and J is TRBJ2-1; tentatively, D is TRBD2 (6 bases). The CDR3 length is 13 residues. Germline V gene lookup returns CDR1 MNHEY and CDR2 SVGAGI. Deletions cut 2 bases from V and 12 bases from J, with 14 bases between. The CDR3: CASSYRAGGWQFF. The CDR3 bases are TGTGCCAGCAGTTACCGGGCAGGAGGGTGGCAGTTCTTC.

The CDR3 sequence is CASSSLTGGMDTQYF. Here the CDR3 DNA reads TGCGCCAGCAGCTCCCTGACAGGGGGCATGGATACGCAGTATTTT. V usage is TRBV5-1 and J usage is TRBJ2-3, with 10 bases matching TRBD1. V shed 3 bases, J shed 6 bases, and the junction held 7 bases outside the gene matches. The CDR3 spans 15 residues. Per the germline V gene, CDR1 is SGHRS and CDR2 is YFSETQ.

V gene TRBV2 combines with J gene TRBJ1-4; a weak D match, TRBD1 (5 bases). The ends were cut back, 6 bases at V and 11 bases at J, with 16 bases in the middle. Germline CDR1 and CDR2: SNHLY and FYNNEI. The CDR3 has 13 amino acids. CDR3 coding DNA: TGTGCCAGCAGACAGGAACAAGAGAGTAAACTGTTTTTT. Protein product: CASRQEQESKLFF.

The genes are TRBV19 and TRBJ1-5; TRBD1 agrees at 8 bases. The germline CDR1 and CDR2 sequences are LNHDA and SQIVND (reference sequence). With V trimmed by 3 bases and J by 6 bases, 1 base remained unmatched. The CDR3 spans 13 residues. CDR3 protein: CASSIGQGQPQHF. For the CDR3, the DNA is TGTGCCAGTAGTATTGGACAGGGTCAGCCCCAGCATTTT.

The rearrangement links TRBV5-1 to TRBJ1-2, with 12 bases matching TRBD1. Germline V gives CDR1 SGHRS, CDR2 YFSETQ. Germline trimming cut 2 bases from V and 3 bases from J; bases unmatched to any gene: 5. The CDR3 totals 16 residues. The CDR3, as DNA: TGCGCCAGCAGCTTCGGGACAGGGGGCTTTCACTATGGCTACACCTTC. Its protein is CASSFGTGGFHYGYTF.

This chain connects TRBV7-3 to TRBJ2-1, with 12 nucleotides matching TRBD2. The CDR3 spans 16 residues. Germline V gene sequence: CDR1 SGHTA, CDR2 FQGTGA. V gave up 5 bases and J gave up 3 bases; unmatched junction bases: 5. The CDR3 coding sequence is TGTGCCAGCAGCCGCCAGGGACTAGCGGGCTACAATGAGCAGTTCTTC. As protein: CASSRQGLAGYNEQFF.

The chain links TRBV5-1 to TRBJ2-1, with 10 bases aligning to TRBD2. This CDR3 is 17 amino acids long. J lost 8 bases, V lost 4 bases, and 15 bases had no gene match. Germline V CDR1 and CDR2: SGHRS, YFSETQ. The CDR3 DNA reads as TGCGCCAGCAGCCTGGTGGTAGCGGGAGGAAGCGTTGATGAGCAGTTCTTC. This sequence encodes CASSLVVAGGSVDEQFF.

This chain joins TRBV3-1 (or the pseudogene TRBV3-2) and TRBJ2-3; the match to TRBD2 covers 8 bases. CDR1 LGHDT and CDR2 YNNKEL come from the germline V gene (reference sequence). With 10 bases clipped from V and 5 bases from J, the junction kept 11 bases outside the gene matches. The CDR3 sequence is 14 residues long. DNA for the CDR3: TGTGCCACCCGGGGGGGAGGGAATCGAGATACGCAGTATTTT. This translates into CATRGGGNRDTQYF.

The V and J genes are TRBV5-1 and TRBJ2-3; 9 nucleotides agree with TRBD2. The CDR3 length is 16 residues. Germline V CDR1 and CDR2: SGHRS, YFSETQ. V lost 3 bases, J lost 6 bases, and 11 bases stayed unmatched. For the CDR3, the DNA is TGCGCCAGCAGCTCCTTGACTAGCGGAAGGGGGGATACGCAGTATTTT. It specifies CASSSLTSGRGDTQYF.

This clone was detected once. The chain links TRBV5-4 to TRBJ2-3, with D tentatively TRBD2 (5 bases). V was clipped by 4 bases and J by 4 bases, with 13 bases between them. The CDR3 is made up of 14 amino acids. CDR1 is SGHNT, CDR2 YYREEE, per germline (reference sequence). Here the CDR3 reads CASSRAPRADTQYF. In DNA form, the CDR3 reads TGTGCCAGCAGCAGGGCACCGCGGGCAGATACGCAGTATTTT.

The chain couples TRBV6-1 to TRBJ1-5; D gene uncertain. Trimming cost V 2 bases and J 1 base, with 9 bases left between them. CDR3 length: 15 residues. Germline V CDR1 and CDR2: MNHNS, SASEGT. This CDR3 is CASSERERSNQPQHF. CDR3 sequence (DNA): TGTGCCAGCAGTGAAAGGGAGCGGAGCAATCAGCCCCAGCATTTT.

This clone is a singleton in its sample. CDR3 residues: CASSQGKYIGLYTEAFF. For the CDR3, the DNA is TGTGCCAGCAGCCAGGGCAAATATATTGGGTTGTACACTGAAGCTTTCTTT. This rearrangement joins TRBV3-1 (or the pseudogene TRBV3-2) to TRBJ1-1; D ambiguous. The ends were cut back, 3 bases at V and 3 bases at J, with 20 bases in the middle. Per the germline V gene, CDR1 is LGHDT and CDR2 is YNNKEL (reference sequence). This CDR3 contains 17 residues.

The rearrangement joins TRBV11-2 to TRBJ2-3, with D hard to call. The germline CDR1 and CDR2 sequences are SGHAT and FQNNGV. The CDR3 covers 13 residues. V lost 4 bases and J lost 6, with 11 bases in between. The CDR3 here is CASSYQSRDTQYF. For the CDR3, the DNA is TGTGCCAGCAGCTACCAGAGCAGGGATACGCAGTATTTT.

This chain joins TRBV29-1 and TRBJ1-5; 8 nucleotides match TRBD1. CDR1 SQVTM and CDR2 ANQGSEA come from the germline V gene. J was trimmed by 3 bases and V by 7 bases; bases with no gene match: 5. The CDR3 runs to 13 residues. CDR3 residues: CSARQGTNQPQHF. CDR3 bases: TGCAGCGCTCGACAGGGGACCAATCAGCCCCAGCATTTT.

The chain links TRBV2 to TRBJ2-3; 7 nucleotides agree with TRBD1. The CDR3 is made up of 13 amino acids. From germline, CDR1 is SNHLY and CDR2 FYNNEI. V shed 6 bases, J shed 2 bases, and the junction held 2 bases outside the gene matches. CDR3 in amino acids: CASRTGSTDTQYF. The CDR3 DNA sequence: TGTGCCAGCAGGACAGGGTCCACAGATACGCAGTATTTT.

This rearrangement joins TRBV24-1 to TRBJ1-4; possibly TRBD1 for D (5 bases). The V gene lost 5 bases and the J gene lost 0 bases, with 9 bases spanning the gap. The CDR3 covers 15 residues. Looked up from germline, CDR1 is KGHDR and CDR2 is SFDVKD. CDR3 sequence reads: CATSVGTATNEKLFF. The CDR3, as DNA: TGTGCCACCAGTGTGGGGACTGCAACTAATGAAAAACTGTTTTTT.

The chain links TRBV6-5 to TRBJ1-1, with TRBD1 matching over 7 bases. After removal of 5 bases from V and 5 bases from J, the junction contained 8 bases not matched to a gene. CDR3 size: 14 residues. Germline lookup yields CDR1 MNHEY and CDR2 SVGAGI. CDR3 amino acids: CASSTEGAKTEAFF. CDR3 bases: TGTGCCAGCAGTACGGAGGGGGCTAAGACTGAAGCTTTCTTT.

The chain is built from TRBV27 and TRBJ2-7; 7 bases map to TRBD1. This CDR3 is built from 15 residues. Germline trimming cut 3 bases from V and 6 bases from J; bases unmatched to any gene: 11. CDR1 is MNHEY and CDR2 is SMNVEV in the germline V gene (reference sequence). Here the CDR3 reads CASSFDRVTLSEQYF. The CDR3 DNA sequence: TGTGCCAGCAGTTTCGACAGGGTAACCCTCTCCGAGCAGTACTTC.

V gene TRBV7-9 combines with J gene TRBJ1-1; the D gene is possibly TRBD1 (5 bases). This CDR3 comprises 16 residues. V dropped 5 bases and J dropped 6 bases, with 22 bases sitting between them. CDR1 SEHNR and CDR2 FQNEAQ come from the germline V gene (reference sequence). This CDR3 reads CASSPRGSGFMAEAFF. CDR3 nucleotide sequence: TGTGCCAGCAGCCCGCGGGGCTCCGGGTTTATGGCTGAAGCTTTCTTT. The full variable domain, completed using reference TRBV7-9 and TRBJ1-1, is DTGVSQNPRHKITKRGQNVTFRCDPISEHNRLYWYRQTLGQGPEFLTYFQNEAQLEKSRLLSDRFSAERPKGSFSTLEIQRTEQGDSAMYLCASSPRGSGFMAEAFFGQGTRLTVV.

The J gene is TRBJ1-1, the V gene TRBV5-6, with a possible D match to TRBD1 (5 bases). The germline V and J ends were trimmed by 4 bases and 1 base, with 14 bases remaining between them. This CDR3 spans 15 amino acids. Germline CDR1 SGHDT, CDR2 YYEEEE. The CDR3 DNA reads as TGTGCCAGCAGCCTCCTGTGGGGCCCGAACACTGAAGCTTTCTTT. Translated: CASSLLWGPNTEAFF.

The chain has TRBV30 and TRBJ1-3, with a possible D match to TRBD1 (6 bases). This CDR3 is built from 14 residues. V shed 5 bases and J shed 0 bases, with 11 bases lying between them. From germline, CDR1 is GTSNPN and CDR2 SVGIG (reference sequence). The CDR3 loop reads CAWGTGFSGNTIYF. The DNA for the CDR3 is TGTGCCTGGGGAACAGGGTTCTCTGGAAACACCATATATTTT.

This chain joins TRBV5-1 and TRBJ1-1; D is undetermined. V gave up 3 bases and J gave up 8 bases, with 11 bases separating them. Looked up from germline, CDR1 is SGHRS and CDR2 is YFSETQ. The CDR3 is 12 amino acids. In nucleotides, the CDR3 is TGCGCCAGCAGCTCGGACGGGGTAGAAGCTTTCTTT. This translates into CASSSDGVEAFF. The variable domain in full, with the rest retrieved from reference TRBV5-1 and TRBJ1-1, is KAGVTQTPRYLIKTRGQQVTLSCSPISGHRSVSWYQQTPGQGLQFLFEYFSETQRNKGNFPGRFSGRQFSNSRSEMNVSTLELGDSALYLCASSSDGVEAFFGQGTRLTVV.

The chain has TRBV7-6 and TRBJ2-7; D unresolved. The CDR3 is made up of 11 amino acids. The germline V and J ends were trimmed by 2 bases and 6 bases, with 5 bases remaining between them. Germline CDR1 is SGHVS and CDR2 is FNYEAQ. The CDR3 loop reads CASSLYGEQYF. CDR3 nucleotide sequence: TGTGCCAGCAGCTTATACGGCGAGCAGTACTTC.

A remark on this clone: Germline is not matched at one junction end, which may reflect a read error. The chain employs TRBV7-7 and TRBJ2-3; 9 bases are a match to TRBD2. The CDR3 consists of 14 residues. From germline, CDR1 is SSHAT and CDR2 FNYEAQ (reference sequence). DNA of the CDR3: TGTGCTAGCAGCTTAGGGGGGACTAGCCCTACGCAGTATTTT. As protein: CASSLGGTSPTQYF. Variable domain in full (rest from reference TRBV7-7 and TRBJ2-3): GAGVSQSPRYKVTKRGQDVTLRCDPISSHATLYWYQQALGQGPEFLTYFNYEAQPDKSGLPSDRFSAERPEGSISTLTIQRTEQRDSAMYRCASSLGGTSPTQYFGPGTRLTVL.

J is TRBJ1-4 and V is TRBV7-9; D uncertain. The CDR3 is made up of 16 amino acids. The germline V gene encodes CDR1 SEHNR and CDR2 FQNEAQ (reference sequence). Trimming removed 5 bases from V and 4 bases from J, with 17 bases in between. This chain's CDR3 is CASSPRRGRYNEKLFF. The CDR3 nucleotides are TGTGCCAGCAGCCCTCGCCGTGGCAGATATAATGAAAAACTGTTTTTT.